This T cell receptor (beta chain) emerged from a study of blood T cell repertoires in COVID-19. This table comes from immunoSEQ multiplex PCR, and its TCRdb copy is limited to in-frame clones, with some not included. This sample has roughly 290,000 clones, with around 85% found just once. The CDR3 has 13 residues. Per the germline V gene, CDR1 is LNHDA and CDR2 is SQIVND (reference sequence). Between the trimmed V and J ends, which lost 5 bases and 4 bases, there was a span of 9 bases. The TCR sequence derives from a woman aged 40-49 years who had recovered from COVID-19. The sequenced material came from PBMCs or T cells enriched from blood (not recorded which). This chain joins TRBV19 and TRBJ2-1; D remains ambiguous. The CDR3 DNA follows: TGTGCCAGTAGTCTGCGGCTATACAATGAGCAGTTCTTC. Protein: CASSLRLYNEQFF. The full variable domain, completed using reference TRBV19 and TRBJ2-1, is DGGITQSPKYLFRKEGQNVTLSCEQNLNHDAMYWYRQDPGQGLRLIYYSQIVNDFQKGDIAEGYSVSREKKESFPLTVTSAQKNPTAFYLCASSLRLYNEQFFGPGTRLTVL.